The TCR beta chain described here comes from a study of cytomegalovirus exposure and HLA in healthy donors. Study as a whole: The same platform was used for the 110 or so validation repertoires and the 600 to 700 first-cohort repertoires, a later analysis reported.

Generated by immunoSEQ multiplex PCR, the TCRdb table keeps only in-frame clones and is missing some. Of 55,000 to 70,000 clones in the sample, more than 85% were seen once. General observations from the study: Subsequent analysis of the approximately 110 validation repertoires found a tendency for first-cohort TCR clusters to co-occur. Researchers catalogued over 150 TCR beta chains as cytomegalovirus-associated. The classifier, whose performance was assessed in both the original and validation cohorts, reportedly diagnosed cytomegalovirus status with high specificity and sensitivity.

Turning to this clone: Antigen: not known.

The sequence came from a woman younger than 35 in good health and CMV-seronegative. Material: PBMCs.

The DNA for the CDR3 is TGTGCCAGCAGTACCACCTCACAGGGGCTGGAAGCTTTCTTT. It yields the protein CASSTTSQGLEAFF. The V gene is TRBV6-1, the J gene TRBJ1-1, with 7 positions matching TRBD1. CDR1 is MNHNS and CDR2 is SASEGT in the germline V gene. The ends lost 5 bases at V and 8 bases at J; junction bases unmatched: 11. This CDR3 comprises 14 residues.